The clone carrying this T cell receptor beta chain is medium-sized. What it binds is not known. Here immunoSEQ multiplex PCR was the method, and the copy in TCRdb shows in-frame clones only, minus some. The table lists some 70,000 clones, around 90% of them singletons. The CDR3 extends over 12 amino acids. The V gene's germline CDR1 is SGDLS and CDR2 YYNGEE. Trimming removed 0 bases at V and 10 bases at J, with 8 bases between. The sample is drawn from a study of OX40 agonist ivuxolimab in advanced cancers. Study as a whole: Of mixed ages from 23 to 79 and averaging about 65 years, the group was approximately 84% male. General observations from the study: Clones of CD4+ and CD8+ blood T cells grew by week 6 at doses of 0.1 to 3.0 mg/kg. Partly responding patients at 0.1-3.0 mg/kg showed some of the smallest clonal expansion. In general, CD8+ T cells held more expanded clones than CD4+ did, on average.

This material consisted of CD4+ or CD8+ T cells sorted from blood, taken in a trial of the OX40 agonist ivuxolimab. The TCR comes from an adult with an advanced solid tumor such as melanoma, head and neck, liver or kidney cancer. This chain links TRBV9 with TRBJ2-1; maybe TRBD1 (6 bases). Here the CDR3 DNA reads TGTGCCAGCAGCGTAGCAGGGGTCGAGCAGTTCTTC. Encoded protein: CASSVAGVEQFF. The full variable domain, rest sourced from reference TRBV9 and TRBJ2-1, is DSGVTQTPKHLITATGQRVTLRCSPRSGDLSVYWYQQSLDQGLQFLIQYYNGEERAKGNILERFSAQQFPDLHSELNLSSLELGDSALYFCASSVAGVEQFFGPGTRLTVL.